The 9 T cell receptor beta chains listed next were all sequenced from one sample in a study of cytomegalovirus exposure and HLA in healthy donors. This PCR relied on a set of 60 Vbeta primers and 13 Jbeta primers. Libraries were prepared by immunoSEQ multiplex PCR; TCRdb keeps only in-frame clonotypes and omits some of them. The sample lists about 120,000 clones, 80% occurring once. The sample was PBMCs. The receptor set was obtained from a male donor in good health and CMV-seronegative.

This clone came up once. The chain couples TRBV10-3 to TRBJ1-1; 7 bases line up with TRBD1. The CDR3 contains 13 residues. The junction had 1 base not matched to a gene; V was cut back by 6 bases and J by 0 bases. CDR1 is ENHRY, CDR2 SYGVKD, per germline. Here the CDR3 DNA reads TGTGCCATCAGACAGGGGATGAACACTGAAGCTTTCTTT. Its translation: CAIRQGMNTEAFF.

This clone has just one count. This chain links TRBV19 with TRBJ1-2; D gene unclear. The CDR3 is 16 residues long. Germline assignment: CDR1 LNHDA and CDR2 SQIVND (reference sequence). With 3 bases removed from V and 4 bases from J, the gap between germline ends came to 18 bases. The CDR3 protein is CASSISGTASLYGYTF. The DNA of the CDR3 is TGTGCCAGTAGTATTAGTGGAACAGCCTCCCTCTATGGCTACACCTTC.

This chain connects TRBV30 to TRBJ2-7; D ambiguous. The CDR3 spans 11 residues. From germline, CDR1 is GTSNPN and CDR2 SVGIG (reference sequence). Trimming cost V 3 bases and J 5 bases, with 8 bases left between them. CDR3 nucleotide sequence: TGTGCCTGGAGCACAGTCGACGAGCAGTACTTC. The encoded protein is CAWSTVDEQYF.

The chain couples TRBV5-1 to TRBJ2-3; 7 nucleotides match TRBD2. CDR1 and CDR2 from the germline V gene are SGHRS and YFSETQ. This CDR3 is 16 amino acids long. V lost 0 bases, J lost 3 bases, and 7 bases stayed unmatched. This chain's CDR3 is CASSLEGRGVTDTQYF. The DNA for the CDR3 is TGCGCCAGCAGCTTGGAAGGTCGGGGGGTTACAGATACGCAGTATTTT.

V gene TRBV30 combines with J gene TRBJ1-1; D is possibly TRBD1 (6 bases). Trimming pared 4 bases from V and 5 bases from J, leaving 14 bases between. From germline, CDR1 is GTSNPN and CDR2 SVGIG (reference sequence). The CDR3 runs to 13 residues. The CDR3 spells CAWNPQGSTEAFF. The CDR3, as DNA: TGTGCCTGGAATCCCCAGGGGAGTACTGAAGCTTTCTTT.

The DNA for the CDR3 is TGTGCCAGCAGCTTAGAGGGACAGGGAACTTTCTTT. As protein: CASSLEGQGTFF. The chain carries TRBV7-9 and TRBJ1-1, with TRBD1 identical over 9 bases. The V and J ends lost 1 base and 12 bases, in that order; junction bases with no gene match: 3. The CDR3 runs 12 residues. Germline values: CDR1 SEHNR, CDR2 FQNEAQ (reference sequence).

The chain employs TRBV4-1 and TRBJ2-1, with D possibly matching TRBD1 (8 bases). In germline, CDR1 is MGHRA, CDR2 YSYEKL. V shed 1 base and J shed 15 bases, with 16 bases lying between them. CDR3 length: 13 residues. The CDR3 bases are TGCGCCAGCAGCCAAGGGGGAGGGACAGGACTGTTCTTC. Translation gives CASSQGGGTGLFF.

V usage is TRBV4-1 and J usage is TRBJ2-5; D perhaps matches TRBD2 (6 bases). Between the trimmed V and J ends, which lost 4 bases and 5 bases, there was a span of 20 bases. Per the germline V gene, CDR1 is MGHRA and CDR2 is YSYEKL. The CDR3 sequence is 16 residues long. CDR3 loop: CASSPLEGRGGETQYF. The CDR3 DNA sequence: TGCGCCAGCAGCCCCCTCGAGGGCCGTGGGGGGGAGACCCAGTACTTC.

This rearrangement joins TRBV19 to TRBJ1-1, with a weak D call TRBD1 (5 bases). This CDR3 is built from 13 residues. V lost 5 bases, J lost 1 base, and 8 bases lay in between. Germline CDR1 reads LNHDA; CDR2 reads SQIVND (reference sequence). CDR3 bases: TGTGCCAGTAGTGCGACAGCGAACACTGAAGCTTTCTTT. Its translation is CASSATANTEAFF.